Listed here is a single TCR beta chain. The antigen is undetermined. At one of its ends the junction is not consistent with the germline gene, which may arise from a read error. CDR1 and CDR2 (germline): SGHTA, FQGNSA. CDR3 length equals 14 residues. The sample is drawn from a study of cytomegalovirus exposure and HLA in healthy donors. Sequencing was performed with immunoSEQ multiplex PCR; in TCRdb, only in-frame clones are kept and a portion is missing. In the table there are 95,000 to 150,000 clones, approximately 94% of which are singletons. General study points: Among TCR sequences, most were rare, though some public TCRs appeared in many donors. Confirmation was obtained in vitro that a few CMV-associated chains are specific for CMV antigens. Reportedly, cytomegalovirus status was diagnosed with high sensitivity and specificity.

The donors were members of the validation cohort, which comprised 100 to 150 subjects and was separate from the first cohort of roughly 700 subjects. The sequencing sample was made of PBMCs. This rearrangement joins TRBV7-2 to TRBJ2-5, with 9 bases matching TRBD1. This TCR was sampled from a woman aged 18 to 35 in good health and CMV-seronegative. The CDR3 spells CASNLGDREETQYF. Here the CDR3 DNA reads TGTGCCAGCAACTTAGGGGACAGGGAAGAGACCCAGTACTTC.